These 25 T cell receptor beta chains originate from one sample sequenced in a study of T-cell reconstitution after alpha-beta-depleted transplantation in children. The TCRbeta library incorporated unique molecular identifiers. In TCRdb, the PCR reads were re-called with MiXCR into one record per CDR3 protein. The sample includes around 960,000 distinct CDR3 sequences, around 30% of them seen just once. Sample: PBMCs, mostly from graft donor cells, taken 360 days after TCRalphabeta/CD19-depleted stem cell transplant. These receptors came from a boy less than two years old who had a stem cell transplant for SCID, so the T cells may come from the graft donor.

The CDR3 nucleotides read TGTGCCAGCAGTTACCCGGACAGGGGGAACTATGGCTACACCTTC. It encodes CASSYPDRGNYGYTF. The chain joins TRBV6-2 or TRBV6-3 to TRBJ1-2; 10 bases fit TRBD1. The CDR3 is 15 residues long. The trim removed 2 bases at V and 2 bases at J, leaving 2 bases unmatched. CDR1 and CDR2 (germline): MNHEY, SVGEGT.

The chain has TRBV7-6 and TRBJ2-1, with no clear D. V was clipped by 3 bases and J by 0 bases, with 18 bases between them. CDR3 length equals 18 residues. Per the germline V gene, CDR1 is SGHVS and CDR2 is FNYEAQ. This chain's CDR3 is CASSFIAETSSSYNEQFF. Written as DNA, the CDR3 is TGTGCCAGCAGCTTTATAGCAGAAACGTCGAGCTCCTACAATGAGCAGTTCTTC.

J is TRBJ2-3 and V is TRBV4-1, with a possible D match to TRBD2 (6 bases). Germline lookup yields CDR1 MGHRA and CDR2 YSYEKL. The CDR3 is 19 residues long. The V and J ends lost 3 bases and 0 bases respectively, with 22 bases between them. CDR3 region: CASSHKSFDGLSSTDTQYF. The CDR3 bases are TGCGCCAGCAGCCACAAATCATTCGACGGACTATCAAGCACAGATACGCAGTATTTT.

V and J are TRBV5-1 and TRBJ2-3; 7 bases fit TRBD2. The germline V gene encodes CDR1 SGHRS and CDR2 YFSETQ. The trim removed 5 bases at V and 4 bases at J, leaving 7 bases unmatched. The CDR3 is 14 amino acids. CDR3 nucleotide sequence: TGCGCCAGCAGGGGAGGGACCATTCCAGATACGCAGTATTTT. It encodes CASRGGTIPDTQYF.

This chain uses TRBV20-1 with TRBJ2-5; 8 nucleotides match TRBD2. Losses at the gene ends were 6 bases for V and 5 bases for J; bases not matched to a gene: 8. The germline V gene has CDR1 DFQATT and CDR2 SNEGSKA (reference sequence). This CDR3 region has 13 residues. CDR3: CSAPGTSRETQYF. In DNA, the CDR3 is TGCAGTGCCCCTGGGACTAGTAGGGAGACCCAGTACTTC.

This chain uses TRBV10-3 with TRBJ1-5, with 7 bases fitting TRBD1. Germline V gene lookup returns CDR1 ENHRY and CDR2 SYGVKD. This CDR3 spans 13 amino acids. J lost 4 bases, V lost 6 bases, and 3 bases had no gene match. Here the CDR3 reads CAIRSGGNQPQHF. The DNA of the CDR3 is TGTGCCATCAGGTCAGGGGGGAATCAGCCCCAGCATTTT.

This clonotype was seen more than once but under ten times. As DNA, the CDR3 is TGCGCCAGCAGCCAGGAACCCGGGGGGTTGTTGGAGACCCAGTACTTC. This codes for CASSQEPGGLLETQYF. This chain links TRBV4-3 with TRBJ2-5, with TRBD2 identical over 7 bases. The CDR3 sequence is 16 residues long. Germline values: CDR1 LGHNA, CDR2 YSLEER. V dropped 3 bases and J dropped 5; count of bases not matched to a gene: 12.

This clonotype was recorded a few times. J is TRBJ1-2 and V is TRBV12-3 or TRBV12-4; D unclear. V lost 9 bases, J lost 4 bases, and 9 bases lay in between. The CDR3 spans 11 residues. The CDR3 nucleotides read TGTGCCAGTGCGCGGGGCTATGGCTACACCTTC. This translates into CASARGYGYTF.

The J gene is TRBJ2-2, the V gene TRBV3-1, with TRBD2 identical over 8 bases. The CDR3 is made up of 17 amino acids. The J segment lost 1 base and the V segment lost 4 bases, leaving 8 bases of the junction unmatched. Germline V gene lookup returns CDR1 LGHDT and CDR2 YNNKEL (reference sequence). The CDR3 loop is CASSPLRGLVNTGELFF. CDR3 DNA: TGTGCCAGCAGCCCCCTTAGGGGACTAGTGAACACCGGGGAGCTGTTTTTT.

There are a few counts of this clonotype. This chain joins TRBV2 and TRBJ2-5, with 10 nucleotides matching TRBD1. Unmatched junction bases numbered 5, after V lost 5 bases and J lost 5 bases. There are 14 residues in the CDR3. Germline V gene data show CDR1 as SNHLY and CDR2 as FYNNEI. Here the CDR3 reads CASSRQGARETQYF. CDR3 bases: TGTGCCAGCAGTAGACAGGGGGCGCGGGAGACCCAGTACTTC.

The gene calls are TRBV10-3 and TRBJ2-5, with 7 bases that match TRBD2. The CDR3 runs to 14 residues. Unmatched junction bases numbered 0, after V lost 0 bases and J lost 2 bases. The germline CDR1 and CDR2 sequences are ENHRY and SYGVKD. The CDR3 DNA reads TGTGCCATCAGTGAGTCGGGAGGGCAAGAGACCCAGTACTTC. Its protein product is CAISESGGQETQYF.

This clonotype was recorded many times. This chain links TRBV15 with TRBJ2-1, with 13 positions matching TRBD2. Germline V gene lookup returns CDR1 LNHNV and CDR2 YYDKDF (reference sequence). Trimming at V came to 2 bases and at J to 9 bases, leaving 4 bases not matched to a gene. CDR3 size: 15 residues. This CDR3 reads CATSRTGTSGVEQFF. CDR3 DNA sequence: TGTGCCACCAGCAGAACCGGGACTAGCGGGGTTGAGCAGTTCTTC.

The V and J genes are TRBV3-1 and TRBJ2-2; D call uncertain. Looked up from germline, CDR1 is LGHDT and CDR2 is YNNKEL (reference sequence). The CDR3 has 16 residues. V lost 2 bases and J lost 4, with 14 bases in between. The DNA of the CDR3 is TGTGCCAGCAGCCAACCGATGATGGCGATCACCGGGGAGCTGTTTTTT. Translating gives CASSQPMMAITGELFF.

This clonotype was seen a handful of times. The chain has TRBV5-6 and TRBJ1-2; 9 nucleotides line up with TRBD1. The trim removed 2 bases at V and 1 base at J, leaving 3 bases unmatched. Germline CDR1 reads SGHDT; CDR2 reads YYEEEE. The CDR3 is made up of 15 amino acids. The CDR3 spells CASSFKDRGNYGYTF. The CDR3 coding sequence is TGTGCCAGCAGCTTTAAGGACAGGGGTAACTATGGCTACACCTTC.

The J gene is TRBJ2-7, the V gene TRBV7-8, with D maybe TRBD1 (5 bases). This CDR3 comprises 15 residues. V lost 0 bases and J 0 bases, leaving 9 bases between the germline ends. Germline CDR1 and CDR2: SGHVS and FQNEAQ. Written as DNA, the CDR3 is TGTGCCAGCAGCTTAGCGACGACAGTCTCCTACGAGCAGTACTTC. Translation gives CASSLATTVSYEQYF.

This clonotype has a handful of counts. This CDR3 reads CASSPRWGMNTEAFF. In DNA, the CDR3 is TGTGCCAGCAGTCCCCGCTGGGGGATGAACACTGAAGCTTTCTTT. The gene calls are TRBV2 and TRBJ1-1, with D possibly matching TRBD1 (5 bases). V lost 5 bases, J lost 0 bases, and 13 bases lay in between. CDR1 and CDR2 (germline): SNHLY, FYNNEI. The CDR3 is made up of 15 amino acids.

This chain connects TRBV7-8 to TRBJ1-6; D is perhaps TRBD1 (6 bases). The CDR3 is 15 residues long. Trimming cost V 5 bases and J 6 bases, with 14 bases left between them. Germline V lookup: CDR1 SGHVS, CDR2 FQNEAQ. CDR3 protein: CASSPRTATNSPLHF. CDR3 coding DNA: TGTGCCAGCAGCCCGAGGACAGCAACTAATTCACCCCTCCACTTT. Filled out from reference TRBV7-8 and TRBJ1-6, the complete variable domain reads GAGVSQSPRYKVAKRGQDVALRCDPISGHVSLFWYQQALGQGPEFLTYFQNEAQLDKSGLPSDRFFAERPEGSVSTLKIQRTQQEDSAVYLCASSPRTATNSPLHFGNGTRLTVT.

The table lists this clonotype with a few counts. This chain links TRBV12-3 or TRBV12-4 with TRBJ2-6; D gene uncertain. The V end lost 1 base, the J end lost 0 bases, and 4 bases lay between the germline ends. The CDR3 covers 15 residues. CDR3 bases: TGTGCCAGCAGTTTAGGAATCTCTGGGGCCAACGTCCTGACTTTC. It specifies CASSLGISGANVLTF.

The count of this clonotype is one. The chain combines TRBV7-3 with TRBJ2-7; the match to TRBD2 covers 7 bases. CDR3 length: 14 amino acids. The junction had 6 bases not matched to a gene; V was cut back by 5 bases and J by 2 bases. Per germline, CDR1 SGHTA and CDR2 FQGTGA. This CDR3 reads CASSLNGGTYEQYF. CDR3 DNA sequence: TGTGCCAGCAGCCTAAACGGGGGGACCTACGAGCAGTACTTC.

V usage is TRBV15 and J usage is TRBJ2-1; 9 bases map to TRBD2. The CDR3 loop spans 18 amino acids. The germline V gene encodes CDR1 LNHNV and CDR2 YYDKDF (reference sequence). The V gene end was trimmed by 2 bases and the J gene end by 3 bases; junction bases not matched to a gene: 11. The CDR3 reads CATSRKWVGGGDYNEQFF. CDR3 sequence (DNA): TGTGCCACCAGCAGAAAATGGGTTGGCGGGGGGGACTACAATGAGCAGTTCTTC. The whole variable domain, remainder taken from reference TRBV15 and TRBJ2-1, is DAMVIQNPRYQVTQFGKPVTLSCSQTLNHNVMYWYQQKSSQAPKLLFHYYDKDFNNEADTPDNFQSRRPNTSFCFLDIRSPGLGDTAMYLCATSRKWVGGGDYNEQFFGPGTRLTVL.

This clonotype has more than one count but fewer than ten. The chain carries TRBV2 and TRBJ2-7, with no clear D. Trimming removed 1 base at V and 3 bases at J, with 10 bases between. From germline, CDR1 is SNHLY and CDR2 FYNNEI. The CDR3 extends over 14 amino acids. In DNA, the CDR3 is TGTGCCAGCAGTGAAGGGTTCCGAGGCTACGAGCAGTACTTC. Its translation: CASSEGFRGYEQYF.

This clonotype was counted only a few times. The chain joins TRBV18 to TRBJ1-4, with D perhaps TRBD1 (6 bases). From germline, CDR1 is KGHSH and CDR2 LQKENI. Trimming cost V 2 bases and J 5 bases, with 12 bases left between them. This CDR3 has 15 residues. The CDR3 spells CASSPGPTGNEKLFF. Here the CDR3 DNA reads TGTGCCAGCTCACCAGGGCCGACAGGCAATGAAAAACTGTTTTTT. Together with reference TRBV18 and TRBJ1-4, the CDR3 gives the full variable domain: NAGVMQNPRHLVRRRGQEARLRCSPMKGHSHVYWYRQLPEEGLKFMVYLQKENIIDESGMPKERFSAEFPKEGPSILRIQQVVRGDSAAYFCASSPGPTGNEKLFFGSGTQLSVL.

This chain joins TRBV20-1 and TRBJ2-1; 7 positions agree with TRBD2. Looked up from germline, CDR1 is DFQATT and CDR2 is SNEGSKA (reference sequence). This CDR3 comprises 15 residues. V lost 3 bases, J lost 4 bases, and 9 bases stayed unmatched. CDR3 loop: CSASINGGSYNEQFF. The CDR3 DNA reads TGCAGTGCTAGTATCAACGGGGGGTCTTACAATGAGCAGTTCTTC.

The V and J genes are TRBV3-1 and TRBJ1-1; D gene uncertain. Germline values: CDR1 LGHDT, CDR2 YNNKEL (reference sequence). The CDR3 spans 12 residues. With 2 bases removed from V and 7 bases from J, the gap between germline ends came to 8 bases. DNA for the CDR3: TGTGCCAGCAGCCAACGGCGGGGTGAAGCTTTCTTT. As protein: CASSQRRGEAFF. Combining the CDR3 with reference TRBV3-1 and TRBJ1-1 gives the whole variable domain DTAVSQTPKYLVTQMGNDKSIKCEQNLGHDTMYWYKQDSKKFLKIMFSYNNKELIINETVPNRFSPKSPDKAHLNLHINSLELGDSAVYFCASSQRRGEAFFGQGTRLTVV.

The chain is built from TRBV5-5 and TRBJ2-7; D may be TRBD1 (6 bases). Trimming removed 2 bases at V and 2 bases at J, with 14 bases between. The CDR3 length is 15 residues. Germline CDR1 and CDR2: SGHKS and YYEKEE (reference sequence). Written as DNA, the CDR3 is TGTGCCAGCAGCTTTAGACAGGACCCTACCTACGAGCAGTACTTC. Its translation is CASSFRQDPTYEQYF.